This is a list of T cell receptor beta chains from one sample in a study of cytomegalovirus exposure and HLA in healthy donors. Clones were read by immunoSEQ multiplex PCR, and TCRdb kept only the in-frame ones, dropping some. The data contain more than 150,000 clones, around 83% of them singletons. The specimen sequenced was PBMCs. These receptors came from a girl aged 2 to 10 in good health and CMV-seropositive. CDR3s include the opening cysteine and the closing phenylalanine or tryptophan. The order of the fields is clone size, J gene, D gene, V gene, CDR3 DNA, CDR3 protein. The D gene is left open where the match is weak. Clone size is not always given. Where it is, it says once, few, many or a class for expanded clones.

- TRBJ2-5 - TRBV19 TGTGCCAGTAGGGTCCGGACTACTCAAGAGACCCAGTACTTC CASRVRTTQETQYF
- TRBJ2-7 - TRBV11-3 TGTGCCAGCAGCCCGGGACTCCTTCGCGAGCAGTACTTC CASSPGLLREQYF
few TRBJ2-7 TRBD2 TRBV10-2 TGCGCCAGCACATCCTCTGTAGCGGGAGGGCCGCTGTACTTC CASTSSVAGGPLYF
- TRBJ2-1 - TRBV6-1 TGTGCCAGCAGTGAAGACCGAACGGGGGTTTTCGTAGACAATGAGCAGTTCTTC CASSEDRTGVFVDNEQFF
- TRBJ1-2 - TRBV11-3 TGTGCCAGCAGCTTACTCCGGGGGGGTGGCTACACCTTC CASSLLRGGGYTF
- TRBJ1-2 - TRBV23-1 TGCGCCAGCAGTCAATCTTACAGTATCTACTATGGCTACACCTTC CASSQSYSIYYGYTF
- TRBJ1-2 - TRBV7-3 TGTGCCAGCAGCTTAACTAGGGAAGGAGCGGGGGGCTACACCTTC CASSLTREGAGGYTF
once TRBJ1-3 - TRBV27 TGTGCCAGCAGGCGGGCCTCTGGAAACACCATATATTTT CASRRASGNTIYF
- TRBJ2-6 TRBD1 TRBV30 TGTGCCTGGAGGGACAGGGCTGCTGGGGCCAACGTCCTGACTTTC CAWRDRAAGANVLTF
- TRBJ2-1 TRBD2 TRBV9 TGTGCCAGCAACCGAGGGACTAGCGGGATGACTTACAATGAGCAGTTCTTC CASNRGTSGMTYNEQFF
- TRBJ2-7 - TRBV7-9 TGTGCCAGCAGCTCGAAAGGTGGAGGCATCGCCTACGAGCAGTACTTC CASSSKGGGIAYEQYF
- TRBJ2-5 - TRBV5-1 TGCGCCAGCAGCTTGGGGGGCGGCGAAGAGACCCAGTACTTC CASSLGGGEETQYF
- TRBJ2-1 TRBD1 TRBV16 TGTGCCAGCAGTCCCTCCGGGACAGGGGGTAAGCAGTTCTTC CASSPSGTGGKQFF
few TRBJ2-7 TRBD2 TRBV9 TGTGCCAGCAGCCCCGGCCTAGCGGGTAACTCCTACGAGCAGTACTTC CASSPGLAGNSYEQYF
few TRBJ2-1 - TRBV18 TGTGCCAGCTCACCACAGGCAACAGGGGCGGGGAATGAGCAGTTCTTC CASSPQATGAGNEQFF
- TRBJ2-7 TRBD2 TRBV28 TGTGCCAGCAGAACTAATGCGCTAGCGGGAGGGCCTACCCTTTACGAGCAGTACTTC CASRTNALAGGPTLYEQYF
- TRBJ2-7 - TRBV28 TGTGCCAGCAGTTTTGGAGGGGCGAATACCTACGAGCAGTACTTC CASSFGGANTYEQYF
- TRBJ2-1 - TRBV9 TGTGCCAGCAGCGCCCCCGAGGGTAGGAATGAGCAGTTCTTC CASSAPEGRNEQFF
- TRBJ1-5 - TRBV28 TGTGCCAGCAGGGGGCAGGGCGTTTCGGGCAATCAGCCCCAGCATTTT CASRGQGVSGNQPQHF
- TRBJ1-3 - TRBV9 TGTGCCAGCAGCCGAACAGGGTCTGGAAACACCATATATTTT CASSRTGSGNTIYF
- TRBJ2-2 - TRBV6-6 TGTGCCAGCAGCCCGCCCGGCGGGGTTACCGGGGAGCTGTTTTTT CASSPPGGVTGELFF
- TRBJ2-7 - TRBV15 TGTGCCACCAGCGACAGGAGCTCCTACGAGCAGTACTTC CATSDRSSYEQYF
- TRBJ2-5 - TRBV6-1 TGTGCCAGCAGTAGGGGCTTTCAAGAGACCCAGTACTTC CASSRGFQETQYF
- TRBJ2-1 TRBD2 TRBV5-4 TGCGCCAGCAGGGGACCCATTACTAGCGGAGCCTACAATGAGCAGTTCTTC CASRGPITSGAYNEQFF
- TRBJ1-1 - TRBV6-5 TGTGCCAGCAGTTACGACCAGCGCAGTGAAGCTTTCTTT CASSYDQRSEAFF
- TRBJ2-7 TRBD2 TRBV5-5 TGTGCCAGCAGCTTGTCCCGGACTAGGCTATACGAGCAGTACTTC CASSLSRTRLYEQYF
- TRBJ1-2 - TRBV30 TGTGCCTGGAGTGTCCTAAGGGAGACCTCCTGGACGCCGTACTATGGCTACACCTTC CAWSVLRETSWTPYYGYTF
few TRBJ1-4 - TRBV19 TGTGCCAGCCGCCGCGCCCAGGAATCTAATGAAAAACTGTTTTTT CASRRAQESNEKLFF
- TRBJ2-7 - TRBV11-3 TGTGCCAGCAGCTTAGAGCCGAATGCGGGGGAGCAGTACTTC CASSLEPNAGEQYF